This entry concerns a single T cell receptor beta chain. Antigen unknown. V gave up 5 bases and J gave up 3 bases; unmatched junction bases: 9. Germline V gene lookup returns CDR1 MDHEN and CDR2 SYDVKM. This CDR3 has 16 residues. This sample is drawn from a study of OX40 agonist ivuxolimab in advanced cancers. Across the whole study: Antecedent anti-PD-1, anti-PD-L1 or anti-CTLA-4 therapy was permissible, with 30% to 50% having received some. Findings and limits, study-wide: Partly responding patients at 0.1-3.0 mg/kg showed some of the smallest clonal expansion. What antigens the expanded peripheral T cells recognized was never established.

The protocol was immunoSEQ multiplex PCR, while the TCRdb copy is restricted to in-frame clones and leaves out a portion. The repertoire holds some 70,000 clones, with about 83% as singletons. The sampling schedule covered blood at baseline, cycle 4 day 1, and cycle 7 day 1. Sequences were derived from CD4+ or CD8+ T cells sorted from blood, sampled in a trial of the OX40 agonist ivuxolimab. This TCR was sampled from an adult with an advanced solid tumor such as melanoma, head and neck, liver or kidney cancer. This sequence joins TRBV28 and TRBJ1-4, with 7 bases matching TRBD1. The CDR3 nucleotides are TGTGCCAGCAGTCCTCTCGAGGGGGCGGCTAATGAAAAACTGTTTTTT. Translating it yields CASSPLEGAANEKLFF.